Listed below are T cell receptor beta chains from one sample, sequenced in a study of cytomegalovirus exposure and HLA in healthy donors. Data came from immunoSEQ multiplex PCR; TCRdb stores just in-frame clones and leaves some out. The data contain 120,000 or so clones, over 6.5% of them singletons. Sequenced input: PBMCs. The source of these receptors is a woman aged 35 to 49 in good health and CMV-seropositive. CDR3s include the opening cysteine and the closing phenylalanine or tryptophan. The D gene is left open where the match is weak. Where a row states a size, it is once, few, many or the class of an expanded clone; other rows omit it.

CDR3: CASSIRKTGELFF
DNA: TGTGCCAGTAGTATCAGGAAAACCGGGGAGCTGTTTTTT
size: .
V: TRBV19
J: TRBJ2-2
length: 13
D: .

CDR3: CASSELGQAEQFF
DNA: TGTGCCAGCAGTGAACTCGGACAGGCAGAGCAGTTCTTC
size: few
V: TRBV25-1
J: TRBJ2-1
length: 13
D: TRBD1

CDR3: CASSTGAGGEKLFF
DNA: TGCGCCAGCTCCACAGGGGCGGGAGGTGAAAAACTGTTTTTT
size: .
V: TRBV5-1
J: TRBJ1-4
length: 14
D: TRBD1

CDR3: CASSQLDLLDRNYEQYF
DNA: TGCGCCAGCAGCCAACTCGACCTGTTGGACAGGAACTACGAGCAGTACTTC
size: .
V: TRBV4-1
J: TRBJ2-7
length: 17
D: TRBD1

CDR3: CASGLKRYTEAFF
DNA: TGTGCCAGCGGCCTGAAGCGGTACACTGAAGCTTTCTTT
size: few
V: TRBV18
J: TRBJ1-1
length: 13
D: .

CDR3: CAGSVSGTQNTEAFF
DNA: TGCGCCGGCAGTGTTTCCGGGACACAGAACACTGAAGCTTTCTTT
size: .
V: TRBV10-1
J: TRBJ1-1
length: 15
D: .

CDR3: CASRLAGTYNEQFF
DNA: TGTGCCAGCAGGCTAGCGGGGACCTACAATGAGCAGTTCTTC
size: few
V: TRBV7-3
J: TRBJ2-1
length: 14
D: TRBD2

CDR3: CASSSRDPSYNSPLHF
DNA: TGTGCCAGCAGCTCGAGGGATCCCTCCTATAATTCACCCCTCCACTTT
size: once
V: TRBV2
J: TRBJ1-6
length: 16
D: .

CDR3: CASTLDRGFGNTIYF
DNA: TGTGCCAGTACCTTGGACAGGGGGTTTGGAAACACCATATATTTT
size: few
V: TRBV19
J: TRBJ1-3
length: 15
D: TRBD1

CDR3: CASSEMGEQYF
DNA: TGTGCCAGCAGTGAGATGGGAGAGCAGTACTTC
size: .
V: TRBV6-1
J: TRBJ2-5
length: 11
D: .

CDR3: CSAREGVTIYF
DNA: TGCAGTGCTAGAGAGGGAGTCACCATATATTTT
size: .
V: TRBV20-1
J: TRBJ1-3
length: 11
D: .

CDR3: CASSPGTGSSYEQYF
DNA: TGTGCCAGCAGCCCCGGGACAGGTTCATCCTACGAGCAGTACTTC
size: .
V: TRBV9
J: TRBJ2-7
length: 15
D: TRBD1

CDR3: CASSERWNSRNTEAFF
DNA: TGTGCCAGCAGTGAACGGTGGAACAGCCGAAACACTGAAGCTTTCTTT
size: .
V: TRBV6-1
J: TRBJ1-1
length: 16
D: .

CDR3: CASSVAGTPNTGELFF
DNA: TGTGCCAGCAGCGTAGCCGGGACTCCGAACACCGGGGAGCTGTTTTTT
size: .
V: TRBV9
J: TRBJ2-2
length: 16
D: .

CDR3: CASSGDGLAKNIQYF
DNA: TGTGCCAGCAGCGGCGACGGGTTAGCCAAAAACATTCAGTACTTC
size: .
V: TRBV7-6
J: TRBJ2-4
length: 15
D: .

CDR3: CASSYYGVGQPQHF
DNA: TGTGCCAGTAGTTATTACGGGGTTGGGCAGCCCCAGCATTTC
size: .
V: TRBV19
J: TRBJ1-5
length: 14
D: .

CDR3: CASSKQDSYPMNTEAFF
DNA: TGCGCCAGCAGCAAACAGGACAGCTATCCCATGAACACTGAAGCTTTCTTT
size: few
V: TRBV5-1
J: TRBJ1-1
length: 17
D: .

CDR3: CASSGQNEQFF
DNA: TGCGCCAGCAGCGGGCAGAATGAGCAGTTCTTC
size: medium-sized
V: TRBV5-1
J: TRBJ2-1
length: 11
D: .

CDR3: CASSPSGRGAQETQYF
DNA: TGTGCCAGCAGCCCCTCCGGGAGGGGGGCGCAGGAGACCCAGTACTTC
size: few
V: TRBV7-3
J: TRBJ2-5
length: 16
D: TRBD2

CDR3: CASSVTSGGFETQYF
DNA: TGTGCCAGCAGCGTGACTAGCGGGGGTTTCGAGACCCAGTACTTC
size: once
V: TRBV6-1
J: TRBJ2-5
length: 15
D: TRBD2

CDR3: CASSPERDRVGSEKLFF
DNA: TGCGCCAGCAGCCCTGAACGGGACAGGGTGGGTAGTGAAAAACTGTTTTTT
size: .
V: TRBV5-1
J: TRBJ1-4
length: 17
D: TRBD1

CDR3: CASSLQGATQLAYF
DNA: TGTGCCAGCAGTTTACAGGGGGCGACTCAATTGGCTTACTTC
size: .
V: TRBV28
J: TRBJ1-2
length: 14
D: TRBD1

CDR3: CAWSVPTPGTFF
DNA: TGTGCCTGGAGTGTCCCGACCCCGGGAACTTTCTTT
size: few
V: TRBV30
J: TRBJ1-1
length: 12
D: .

CDR3: CASTLGGVRTGELFF
DNA: TGCGCCAGCACGCTAGGGGGGGTACGCACCGGGGAGCTGTTTTTT
size: .
V: TRBV5-1
J: TRBJ2-2
length: 15
D: .

CDR3: CASSPYSTGDTEAFF
DNA: TGTGCCAGCTCACCTTACTCTACAGGGGACACTGAAGCTTTCTTT
size: few
V: TRBV18
J: TRBJ1-1
length: 15
D: TRBD1

CDR3: CASSQLSSGADTQYF
DNA: TGCGCCAGCAGCCAATTGTCTTCGGGGGCAGATACGCAGTATTTT
size: .
V: TRBV5-1
J: TRBJ2-3
length: 15
D: .

CDR3: CASSFPDRGTTEAFF
DNA: TGTGCCAGCAGCTTTCCGGACAGGGGGACCACTGAAGCTTTCTTT
size: few
V: TRBV7-9
J: TRBJ1-1
length: 15
D: TRBD1

CDR3: CASSTTGSNTEAFF
DNA: TGTGCCAGCAGCACCACAGGGTCGAACACTGAAGCTTTCTTT
size: few
V: TRBV9
J: TRBJ1-1
length: 14
D: .

CDR3: CASSYGQGVRGRFF
DNA: TGTGCCAGCAGCTATGGACAGGGCGTGCGGGGCCGGTTCTTC
size: few
V: TRBV5-6
J: TRBJ2-1
length: 14
D: TRBD1

CDR3: CASSLPGDGSPLHF
DNA: TGCGCCAGCAGCTTGCCAGGGGACGGGTCACCCCTCCACTTT
size: .
V: TRBV5-1
J: TRBJ1-6
length: 14
D: .

CDR3: CASSLRTGARYGYTF
DNA: TGCGCCAGCAGCTTAAGGACAGGGGCACGGTATGGCTACACCTTC
size: .
V: TRBV4-1
J: TRBJ1-2
length: 15
D: TRBD1

CDR3: CAWSVRDEKLFF
DNA: TGTGCCTGGAGTGTACGAGATGAAAAACTGTTTTTT
size: few
V: TRBV30
J: TRBJ1-4
length: 12
D: .

CDR3: CATSSLGTAYEQYF
DNA: TGTGCCACCAGCAGTCTCGGGACAGCCTACGAGCAGTACTTC
size: few
V: TRBV15
J: TRBJ2-7
length: 14
D: TRBD1

CDR3: CASSLTTGGGSPLHF
DNA: TGTGCCAGCAGCTTAACGACAGGGGGAGGTTCACCCCTCCACTTT
size: few
V: TRBV7-3
J: TRBJ1-6
length: 15
D: TRBD1

CDR3: CASTEPGLKEKLFF
DNA: TGTGCCAGCACTGAACCGGGACTCAAAGAAAAACTGTTTTTT
size: .
V: TRBV28
J: TRBJ1-4
length: 14
D: .

CDR3: CASSLETGTEGYTF
DNA: TGTGCCAGCAGCTTAGAAACAGGGACGGAAGGCTACACCTTC
size: .
V: TRBV7-9
J: TRBJ1-2
length: 14
D: .

CDR3: CASSPSAGTGVYEQYF
DNA: TGCGCCAGCAGCCCTTCTGCCGGGACGGGAGTCTACGAGCAGTACTTC
size: .
V: TRBV5-1
J: TRBJ2-7
length: 16
D: .

CDR3: CACSGGDRVKGYTF
DNA: TGTGCCTGTAGTGGGGGGGACAGGGTGAAGGGCTACACCTTC
size: few
V: TRBV30
J: TRBJ1-2
length: 14
D: TRBD1

CDR3: CASAFGLAGIHEQFF
DNA: TGTGCCAGCGCTTTCGGGCTAGCGGGGATCCATGAGCAGTTCTTC
size: few
V: TRBV5-6
J: TRBJ2-1
length: 15
D: TRBD2

CDR3: CASSIDRNYGYTF
DNA: TGTGCCAGTAGTATAGACAGGAACTATGGCTACACCTTC
size: .
V: TRBV19
J: TRBJ1-2
length: 13
D: .

CDR3: CARSFTRDGLSSYEQYF
DNA: TGTGCCAGAAGCTTTACCCGGGACGGACTATCCTCCTACGAGCAGTACTTC
size: few
V: TRBV5-3
J: TRBJ2-7
length: 17
D: .

CDR3: CSVARTGGYTDTQYF
DNA: TGCAGCGTAGCAAGGACTGGGGGGTACACAGATACGCAGTATTTT
size: .
V: TRBV29-1
J: TRBJ2-3
length: 15
D: .

CDR3: CASSLYRGSEQFF
DNA: TGTGCCAGCAGTTTATACAGGGGGTCTGAGCAGTTCTTC
size: .
V: TRBV27
J: TRBJ2-1
length: 13
D: TRBD1

CDR3: CASSFLPGQDTGELFF
DNA: TGCGCCAGCAGCTTTCTACCGGGACAAGACACCGGGGAGCTGTTTTTT
size: few
V: TRBV5-1
J: TRBJ2-2
length: 16
D: .

CDR3: CASSLGTGIYNEQFF
DNA: TGTGCCAGCAGTTTGGGGACAGGGATCTACAATGAGCAGTTCTTC
size: .
V: TRBV6-5
J: TRBJ2-1
length: 15
D: TRBD1

CDR3: CASSAPRTGDYGYTF
DNA: TGTGCCAGCAGTGCTCCCCGGACAGGGGACTATGGCTACACCTTC
size: few
V: TRBV25-1
J: TRBJ1-2
length: 15
D: TRBD1

CDR3: CASSKPTGGNEKLFF
DNA: TGTGCCAGCAGCAAACCTACAGGGGGAAATGAAAAACTGTTTTTT
size: .
V: TRBV27
J: TRBJ1-4
length: 15
D: TRBD1

CDR3: CASSEYATGTEEKLFF
DNA: TGTGCCAGCAGTGAATACGCGACAGGGACTGAGGAAAAACTGTTTTTT
size: .
V: TRBV25-1
J: TRBJ1-4
length: 16
D: TRBD1

CDR3: CAWSADRANYGYTF
DNA: TGTGCCTGGAGTGCGGACAGGGCTAACTATGGCTACACCTTC
size: few
V: TRBV30
J: TRBJ1-2
length: 14
D: TRBD1

CDR3: CASSSQYGRTGFNEQFF
DNA: TGTGCCAGCAGCTCCCAGTACGGACGGACAGGCTTCAATGAGCAGTTCTTC
size: .
V: TRBV11-3
J: TRBJ2-1
length: 17
D: TRBD1